This T cell receptor beta chain was sequenced for a study of T cell responses to AZD1222 COVID-19 vaccine. The germline V gene has CDR1 LNHDA and CDR2 SQIVND (reference sequence). The V end was cut by 3 bases, the J end by 9 bases, with 18 bases between. This CDR3 is 16 amino acids long. Data came from immunoSEQ multiplex PCR; TCRdb stores just in-frame clones and leaves some out. Among 140,000 or so clones listed, around nine tenths were seen once. This specimen consisted of peripheral blood, obtained on day 0 of AZD1222 vaccination. This sequence originates from an adult in good health. The V call is TRBV19, the J call TRBJ1-6, with D unresolved. CDR3 nucleotide sequence: TGTGCCAGTAGTATCGCCGGTCGTCAAGGGAGTTCACCCCTCCACTTT. Translated: CASSIAGRQGSSPLHF.